This T cell receptor beta chain was identified in a study of T cells in Graves' hyperthyroidism and ophthalmopathy. Study observations and caveats: A model built on 13 V-J features separated ophthalmopathy from stable hyperthyroidism. Model-based prediction identified ophthalmopathy a median around 6.5 months prior to its onset.

Deletions cut 1 base from V and 6 bases from J, with 19 bases between. This CDR3 has 16 residues. Germline V CDR1 and CDR2: DFQATT, SNEGSKA (reference sequence). This clonotype was observed at least ten times. Its matching antigen is unknown. The TCR beta CDR3 regions underwent amplification using RNA transcripts as the source. With the HTBI primer set, the TCR CDR3 went through a first round of RT-PCR. TCRdb passed the multiplex PCR reads through MiXCR, listing each CDR3 protein once. There are approximately 740,000 distinct CDR3 sequences in the sample; approximately 14% occur only once, and about 9.4% lies in the top ten.

V usage is TRBV20-1 and J usage is TRBJ2-1; D is perhaps TRBD2 (6 bases). This TCR came from a woman in her late teens or twenties with Graves' hyperthyroidism. The sequencing sample was made of blood. CDR3 nucleotides: TGCAGTGCTAGAGCCGCCCCGGGGGTTCGATTCAATGAGCAGTTCTTC. The encoded protein is CSARAAPGVRFNEQFF.